The source of this T cell receptor (beta chain) is a study of blood T cell repertoires in COVID-19 (dated by TCRdb to about 2020). Context from the whole study: Samples from collaborators originated in the United States, Italy and Spain and spanned both the acute and convalescent phases of COVID-19. The prospective study material was composed of cDNA or gDNA derived from T cells, B-cell-depleted T cells, or PBMCs. Deeply sampled blood TCRbeta repertoires from subjects exposed to, actively infected with, or recovered from COVID-19 were included in the dataset. A freely available public database, intended as a resource for researchers studying the immune response to SARS-CoV-2, is where the repertoires were released. Samples were obtained from the ongoing ImmuneRACE study (first 160 participants) and from 1,000 to 1,500 subjects provided by 6 global collaborators. Nearly every sample came with metadata listing a de-identified subject ID, COVID-19 status, age in years and sex. Where available, HLA class I and class II types were obtained from metadata supplied by the sample provider rather than from assay-based typing.

Overall study results and their limits: How much clinical and demographic metadata was included differed by source and by participant, and the metadata was provided uncurated.

A second Seattle source provided samples from volunteer blood donors who had recovered from COVID-19. Each collaborating institution followed its own protocols to collect whole blood in K2EDTA tubes. Collaborator samples were shipped for TCRbeta analysis as frozen whole blood, isolated PBMCs, or DNA extracted from either sample type. From its cysteine to its phenylalanine, the CDR3 spans 15 amino acids. Just CDR3 DNA is preserved here, 45 bases in frame from base 1. Clipping removes 3 bases from V and 2 bases from J, with 5 as the unmatched junction base count. As encoded in the germline V gene (reference sequence), CDR1 is LNHNV while CDR2 is YYDKDF. TCRbeta CDR3 regions were amplified from genomic DNA by means of the immunoSEQ Assay, a bias-controlled multiplex PCR. Per the authors' processing: The number of nucleated cells in each sample was estimated from the amplification of reference gene primers within the assay. To quantify the absolute abundance of each unique TCRbeta CDR3 rearrangement, sequence reads were collapsed and filtered. For each sample, productive Simpson clonality was calculated as the square root of Simpson's diversity index over productive rearrangements. The table comes from immuneACCESS by way of TCRdb, which keeps in-frame sequences with V and J called. Part of the clones is missing from these tables; in studies checked, under half for an unresolved V gene and the rest for unknown reasons. V and J calls and clone size are those listed in that table; D and trimming were worked out from the DNA. In this sample the table shows 200,000 to 250,000 clones, 84% of which occur a single time. In total, the top ten clones hold more than 1.2% of the sample.

Comments on this clone: This clone's antigen is unknown. Qualities for individual bases were not recorded, and no much larger clone is one base off.

The sequencing sample was made of peripheral blood. The sequence was obtained from a woman between 40 and 55 years old who had recovered from COVID-19. This chain is built from TRBV15 and TRBJ1-2, and TRBD1 aligns with 8 junction nucleotides. This receptor has the CDR3 CATSSGQGRNYGYTF. The DNA is TGTGCCACCAGCAGCGGACAGGGAAGGAACTATGGCTACACCTTC. Reference TRBV15 and TRBJ1-2 genes cover what lies past the CDR3, so the full variable domain is DAMVIQNPRYQVTQFGKPVTLSCSQTLNHNVMYWYQQKSSQAPKLLFHYYDKDFNNEADTPDNFQSRRPNTSFCFLDIRSPGLGDTAMYLCATSSGQGRNYGYTFGSGTRLTVV.